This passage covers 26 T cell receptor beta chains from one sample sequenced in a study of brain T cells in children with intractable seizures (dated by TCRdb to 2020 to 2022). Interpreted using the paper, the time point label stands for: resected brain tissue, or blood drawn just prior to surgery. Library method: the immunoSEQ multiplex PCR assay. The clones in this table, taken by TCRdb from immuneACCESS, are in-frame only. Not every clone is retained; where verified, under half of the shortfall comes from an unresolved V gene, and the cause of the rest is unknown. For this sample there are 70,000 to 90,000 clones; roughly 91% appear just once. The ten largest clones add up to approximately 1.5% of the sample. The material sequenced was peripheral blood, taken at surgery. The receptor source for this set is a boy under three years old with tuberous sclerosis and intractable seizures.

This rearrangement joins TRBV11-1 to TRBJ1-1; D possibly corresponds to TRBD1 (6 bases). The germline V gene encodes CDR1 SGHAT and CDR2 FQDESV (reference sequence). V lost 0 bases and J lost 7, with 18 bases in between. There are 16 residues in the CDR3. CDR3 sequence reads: CASSLALSGDFVEAFF. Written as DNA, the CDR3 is TGTGCCAGCAGCTTAGCGCTATCAGGGGACTTCGTTGAAGCTTTCTTT. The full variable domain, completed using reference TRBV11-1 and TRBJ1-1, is EAEVAQSPRYKITEKSQAVAFWCDPISGHATLYWYRQILGQGPELLVQFQDESVVDDSQLPKDRFSAERLKGVDSTLKIQPAELGDSAMYLCASSLALSGDFVEAFFGQGTRLTVV.

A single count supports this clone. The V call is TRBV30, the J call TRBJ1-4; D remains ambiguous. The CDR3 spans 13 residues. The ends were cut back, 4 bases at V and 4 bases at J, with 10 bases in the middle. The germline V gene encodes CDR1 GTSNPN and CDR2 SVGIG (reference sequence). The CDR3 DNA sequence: TGTGCCTGGAATGCGGGGAATAATGAAAAACTGTTTTTT. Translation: CAWNAGNNEKLFF.

CDR3 coding DNA: TGTGCCAGCAGCGCCGGGACAGGGAAGACAGATACGCAGTATTTT. Residues: CASSAGTGKTDTQYF. The gene calls are TRBV2 and TRBJ2-3, with 9 bases lining up with TRBD1. Germline trimming cut 6 bases from V and 3 bases from J; bases unmatched to any gene: 7. This CDR3 has 15 residues. Per germline, CDR1 SNHLY and CDR2 FYNNEI.

The CDR3 region has the DNA TGTGCCAGCAGTTCCCAATTGGCGGGCACAGATACGCAGTATTTT. Its protein product is CASSSQLAGTDTQYF. The chain links TRBV27 to TRBJ2-3; D call uncertain. V lost 4 bases, J lost 1 base, and 12 bases lay in between. The CDR3 contains 15 residues. In germline, CDR1 is MNHEY, CDR2 SMNVEV (reference sequence).

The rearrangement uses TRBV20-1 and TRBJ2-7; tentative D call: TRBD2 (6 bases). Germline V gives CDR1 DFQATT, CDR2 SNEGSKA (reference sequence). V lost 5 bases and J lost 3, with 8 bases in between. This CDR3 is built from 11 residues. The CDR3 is CSAFSGYEQYF. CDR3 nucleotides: TGCAGTGCTTTTAGCGGCTACGAGCAGTACTTC.

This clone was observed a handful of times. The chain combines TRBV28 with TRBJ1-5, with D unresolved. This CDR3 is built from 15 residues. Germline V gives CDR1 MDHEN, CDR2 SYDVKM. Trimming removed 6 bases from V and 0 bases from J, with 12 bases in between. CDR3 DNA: TGTGCCAGCAGGGCTACGGATTATAGCAATCAGCCCCAGCATTTT. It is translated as CASRATDYSNQPQHF.

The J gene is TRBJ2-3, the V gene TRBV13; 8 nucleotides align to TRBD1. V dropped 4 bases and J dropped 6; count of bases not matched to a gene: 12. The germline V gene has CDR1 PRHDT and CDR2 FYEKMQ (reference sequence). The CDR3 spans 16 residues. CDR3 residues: CASSWKTGVLLDTQYF. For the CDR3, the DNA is TGTGCCAGCAGCTGGAAGACAGGGGTACTATTGGATACGCAGTATTTT.

The CDR3 bases are TGCGCCAGCAGCTTGGGACCGCACAGGGGTAGGGAGACCCAGTACTTC. Its protein is CASSLGPHRGRETQYF. The rearrangement joins TRBV5-1 to TRBJ2-5; 7 bases are a match to TRBD1. The CDR3 is made up of 16 amino acids. Germline CDR1 is SGHRS and CDR2 is YFSETQ. J lost 5 bases, V lost 0 bases, and 10 bases had no gene match.

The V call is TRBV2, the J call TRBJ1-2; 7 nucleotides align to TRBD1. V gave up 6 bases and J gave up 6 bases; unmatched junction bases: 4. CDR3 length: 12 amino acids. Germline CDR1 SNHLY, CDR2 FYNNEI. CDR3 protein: CASSATGDGYTF. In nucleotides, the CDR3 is TGTGCCAGCAGCGCCACAGGGGATGGCTACACCTTC.

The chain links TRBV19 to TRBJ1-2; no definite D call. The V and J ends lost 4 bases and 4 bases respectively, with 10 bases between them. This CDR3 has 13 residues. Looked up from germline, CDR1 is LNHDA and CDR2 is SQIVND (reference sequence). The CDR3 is CASSTWGFYGYTF. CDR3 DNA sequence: TGTGCCAGTAGTACGTGGGGTTTCTATGGCTACACCTTC.

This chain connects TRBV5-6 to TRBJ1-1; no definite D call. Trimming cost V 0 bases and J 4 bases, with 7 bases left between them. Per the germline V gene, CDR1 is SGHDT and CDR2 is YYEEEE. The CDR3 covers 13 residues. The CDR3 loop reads CASSLGLTTEAFF. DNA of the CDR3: TGTGCCAGCAGCTTGGGTTTGACCACTGAAGCTTTCTTT.

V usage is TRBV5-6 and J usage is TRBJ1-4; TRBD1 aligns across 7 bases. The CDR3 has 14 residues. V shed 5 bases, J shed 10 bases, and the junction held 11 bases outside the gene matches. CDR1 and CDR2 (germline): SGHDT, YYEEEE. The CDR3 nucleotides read TGTGCCAGCAGTACCGGGACAGCCCCGATAAAACTGTTTTTT. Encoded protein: CASSTGTAPIKLFF.

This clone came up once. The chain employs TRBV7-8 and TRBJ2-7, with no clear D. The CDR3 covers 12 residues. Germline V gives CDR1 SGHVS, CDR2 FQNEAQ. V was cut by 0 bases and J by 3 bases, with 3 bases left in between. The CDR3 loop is CASSLAFYEQYF. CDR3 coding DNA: TGTGCCAGCAGCTTAGCCTTCTACGAGCAGTACTTC.

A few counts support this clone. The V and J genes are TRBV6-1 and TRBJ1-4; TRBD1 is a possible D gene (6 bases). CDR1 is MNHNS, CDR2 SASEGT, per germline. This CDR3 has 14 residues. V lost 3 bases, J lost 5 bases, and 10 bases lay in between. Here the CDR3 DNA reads TGTGCCAGCAGTGACCGGGACATAAATGAAAAACTGTTTTTT. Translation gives CASSDRDINEKLFF.

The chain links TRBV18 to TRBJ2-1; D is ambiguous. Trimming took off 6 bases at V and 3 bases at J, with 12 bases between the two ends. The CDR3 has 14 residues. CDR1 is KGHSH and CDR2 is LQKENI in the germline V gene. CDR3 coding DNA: TGTGCCAGCTCGCTAGGCGTGGGCTACAATGAGCAGTTCTTC. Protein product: CASSLGVGYNEQFF.

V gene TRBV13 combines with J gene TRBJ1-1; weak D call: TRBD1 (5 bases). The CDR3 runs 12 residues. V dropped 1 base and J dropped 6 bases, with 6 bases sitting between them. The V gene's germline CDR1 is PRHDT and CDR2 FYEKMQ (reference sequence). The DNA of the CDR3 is TGTGCCAGCAGCTTAGTGGGGCCTGAAGCTTTCTTT. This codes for CASSLVGPEAFF.

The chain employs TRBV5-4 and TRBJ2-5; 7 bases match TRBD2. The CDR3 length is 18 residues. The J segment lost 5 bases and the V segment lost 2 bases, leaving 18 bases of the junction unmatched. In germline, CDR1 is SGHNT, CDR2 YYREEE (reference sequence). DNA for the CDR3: TGTGCCAGCAGCTTCTCTTCCCGGCCGGGGGACGGGAGGGAGACCCAGTACTTC. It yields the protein CASSFSSRPGDGRETQYF.

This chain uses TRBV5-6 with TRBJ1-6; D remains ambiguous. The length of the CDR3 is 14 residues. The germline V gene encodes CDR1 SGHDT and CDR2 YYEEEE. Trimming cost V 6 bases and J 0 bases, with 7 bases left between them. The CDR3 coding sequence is TGTGCCAGCACCCTTAGCTCCTATAATTCACCCCTCCACTTT. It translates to CASTLSSYNSPLHF.

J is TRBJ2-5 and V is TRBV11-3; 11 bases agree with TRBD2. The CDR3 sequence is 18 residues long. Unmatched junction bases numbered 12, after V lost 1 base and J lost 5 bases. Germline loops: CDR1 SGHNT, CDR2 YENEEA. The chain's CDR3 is CASSLVPTSGSRSETQYF. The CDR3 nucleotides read TGTGCCAGCAGCTTAGTCCCAACTAGCGGGAGCCGCTCGGAGACCCAGTACTTC.

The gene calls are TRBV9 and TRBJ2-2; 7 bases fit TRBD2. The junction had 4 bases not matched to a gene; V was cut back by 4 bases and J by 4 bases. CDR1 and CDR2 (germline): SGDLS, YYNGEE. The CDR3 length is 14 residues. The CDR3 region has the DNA TGTGCCAGCAGCTCCCGACTAGCCACCGGGGAGCTGTTTTTT. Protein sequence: CASSSRLATGELFF.

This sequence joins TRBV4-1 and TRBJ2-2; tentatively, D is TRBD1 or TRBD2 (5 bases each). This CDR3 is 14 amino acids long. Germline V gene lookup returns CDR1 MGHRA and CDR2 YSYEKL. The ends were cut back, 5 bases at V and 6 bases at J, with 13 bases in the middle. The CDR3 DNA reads TGCGCCAGCAGCTATCCCGGGACGGCCGGGGAGCTGTTTTTT. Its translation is CASSYPGTAGELFF.

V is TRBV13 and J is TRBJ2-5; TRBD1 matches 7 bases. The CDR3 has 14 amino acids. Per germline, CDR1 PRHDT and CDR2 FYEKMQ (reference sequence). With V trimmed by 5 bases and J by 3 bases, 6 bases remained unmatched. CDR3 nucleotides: TGTGCCAGCAGCCCCTGGACAGGAGAAGAGACCCAGTACTTC. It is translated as CASSPWTGEETQYF. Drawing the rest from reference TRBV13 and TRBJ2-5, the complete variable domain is AAGVIQSPRHLIKEKRETATLKCYPIPRHDTVYWYQQGPGQDPQFLISFYEKMQSDKGSIPDRFSAQQFSDYHSELNMSSLELGDSALYFCASSPWTGEETQYFGPGTRLLVL.

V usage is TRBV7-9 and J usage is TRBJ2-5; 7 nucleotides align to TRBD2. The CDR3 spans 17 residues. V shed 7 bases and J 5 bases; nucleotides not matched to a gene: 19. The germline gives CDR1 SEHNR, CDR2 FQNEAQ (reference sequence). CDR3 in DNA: TGTGCCAGCAATACACCGGGAGGATACTTTTTGGAGGAGACCCAGTACTTC. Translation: CASNTPGGYFLEETQYF.

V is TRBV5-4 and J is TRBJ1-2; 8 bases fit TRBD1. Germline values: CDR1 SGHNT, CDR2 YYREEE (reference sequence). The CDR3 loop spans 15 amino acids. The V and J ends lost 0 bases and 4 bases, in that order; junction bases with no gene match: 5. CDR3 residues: CASSLDRGVIYGYTF. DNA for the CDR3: TGTGCCAGCAGCTTGGACAGGGGGGTCATCTATGGCTACACCTTC.

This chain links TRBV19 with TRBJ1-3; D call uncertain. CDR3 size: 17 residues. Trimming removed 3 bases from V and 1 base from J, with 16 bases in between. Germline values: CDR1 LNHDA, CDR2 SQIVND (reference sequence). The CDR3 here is CASSIWQAEHSGNTIYF. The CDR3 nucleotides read TGTGCCAGTAGTATCTGGCAGGCAGAGCATTCTGGAAACACCATATATTTT.

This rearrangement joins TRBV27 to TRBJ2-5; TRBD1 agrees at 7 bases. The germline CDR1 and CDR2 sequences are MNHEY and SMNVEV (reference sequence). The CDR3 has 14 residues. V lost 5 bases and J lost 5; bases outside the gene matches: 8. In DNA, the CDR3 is TGTGCCAGCAGTCCTCGACAGGGTAGGGAGACCCAGTACTTC. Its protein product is CASSPRQGRETQYF.